The source of this TCR beta chain is a study of cytomegalovirus exposure and HLA in healthy donors. The wider study: Early release data held about 92 million unique TCRs from HLA-typed donors. The study, taken as a whole, reports: The HLA-A and HLA-B alleles of most subjects were reportedly predicted accurately from TCR beta sequences. In a later analysis, DRB1 alleles had the most associated TCRs; HLA-C alleles the fewest.

With 60 Vbeta and 13 Jbeta primers, the PCR was carried out. TCRdb's copy holds only in-frame clones and misses some; the assay was immunoSEQ multiplex PCR. The sample yields 150,000 to 200,000 clones, around 81% seen once. The CDR3 totals 16 residues. Trimming took 0 bases from V and 9 from J; bases not matched to a gene: 8. CDR1 is SGHRS and CDR2 is YFSETQ in the germline V gene. In the case of this clone: Its antigen is as yet unknown.

The rearrangement joins TRBV5-1 to TRBJ2-1, with 11 bases matching TRBD1. The sample consisted of PBMCs. This sequence was found in a man between 35 and 55 years old in good health and CMV-seronegative. The CDR3 DNA reads as TGCGCCAGCAGCTTGGCCGGACAGGGGGCGGCATCTGAGCAGTTCTTC. This codes for CASSLAGQGAASEQFF.